Listed below are T cell receptor beta chains from one sample, sequenced in a study of Tregs in tolerant kidney transplant recipients. Only in-frame clones appear in the TCRdb table, and some are missing; sequencing was by immunoSEQ multiplex PCR. The sample includes some 62,000 clones, under 98% of them seen just once. This specimen was Tregs from blood, taken before the transplant. Every receptor here comes from a human donor who received a combined kidney and bone marrow transplant. CDR3s include the opening cysteine and the closing phenylalanine or tryptophan. A D gene is named only where the DNA matches it firmly.

cdr3_length,v_call,j_call,d_call,cdr3_aa
16,TRBV9,TRBJ1-2,TRBD1,CASSGLKRTGNYGYTF
16,TRBV27,TRBJ1-5,TRBD1,CASRKITGDPDQPQHF
17,TRBV5-4,TRBJ2-2,TRBD1,CASSRGQGSINTGELFF
13,TRBV7-7,TRBJ2-5,NA,CASSGGAGETQYF
12,TRBV2,TRBJ2-1,NA,CASSEGEREQFF
14,TRBV28,TRBJ1-1,TRBD1,CASSLPGQVTEAFF
12,TRBV6-6,TRBJ1-6,NA,CASNQYNSPLHF
14,TRBV6-5,TRBJ2-1,TRBD2,CASSRGVSYNEQFF
15,TRBV4-2,TRBJ2-5,NA,CASSPTRTVIETQYF
14,TRBV7-9,TRBJ2-5,TRBD2,CASSQAGGGSTQYF
11,TRBV7-2,TRBJ2-7,NA,CASSTAYEQYF
16,TRBV15,TRBJ2-1,TRBD2,CATSSSSGGANNEQFF
16,TRBV18,TRBJ2-1,TRBD2,CASSPRGSGGYNEQFF
16,TRBV9,NA,NA,CASSVGLAGSGYEQYF
16,TRBV6-5,TRBJ1-2,NA,CASSYVRGSVNYGYTF
18,TRBV27,TRBJ2-1,TRBD2,CASPPGTSGTGEIDEQFF
13,TRBV4-2,TRBJ2-2,NA,CASSLQDTGELFF
16,TRBV4-3,NA,TRBD2,CASSQGLAGDYYEQYF
14,TRBV9,TRBJ1-3,NA,CASSAGNSGNTIYF
11,TRBV29-1,TRBJ2-3,NA,CSVGSGGAQYF
16,TRBV30,TRBJ2-5,TRBD2,CAWSITSGIMQETQYF
15,TRBV9,TRBJ2-5,NA,CASSGSTRSGKTQYF
15,TRBV5-1,TRBJ2-2,NA,CASSTRLANTGELFF
14,TRBV19,TRBJ1-5,NA,CASRLSYSNQPQHF
14,TRBV27,TRBJ1-6,NA,CASSIGIPGSPLHF
14,TRBV7-2,TRBJ2-7,TRBD2,CASSLKAGAHEQYF
17,TRBV29-1,TRBJ2-2,TRBD1,CSVPLGDRGPHTGELFF
15,TRBV5-4,TRBJ1-3,NA,CASSRFKGSGNTIYF
15,TRBV5-4,TRBJ2-5,NA,CASSFFLGGQETQYF
17,TRBV19,TRBJ1-3,TRBD1,CASSMEGTEIIGNTIYF
18,TRBV5-1,TRBJ2-4,TRBD2,CASSSSGVTSGHKNIQYF
15,TRBV9,TRBJ1-1,TRBD1,CASSSRTGATTEAFF
11,TRBV5-1,TRBJ2-7,NA,CASGLGDEQYF